This T cell receptor (beta chain) came from a study of blood T cell repertoires in COVID-19 (dated by TCRdb to between 2020 and 2021). Study-wide context: Collaborator samples came from the United States, Italy and Spain and covered acute and convalescent phases of COVID-19. Subjects who had been exposed to COVID-19, were actively infected with it, or had recovered from it provided the deeply sampled blood TCRbeta repertoires that made up the dataset. HLA class I and class II types, where available, came from metadata supplied by the sample provider rather than from assay-based typing. The samples were drawn from the first 160 participants of the ongoing ImmuneRACE study and from some 1,300 subjects provided by 6 global collaborators. The sample metadata nearly always contained a de-identified subject ID, COVID-19 status, age in years and sex. The repertoires were released in a freely available public database intended as a resource for research on the immune response to SARS-CoV-2. The prospective study material was composed of cDNA or gDNA derived from T cells, B-cell-depleted T cells, or PBMCs.

TCRbeta CDR3 regions were amplified from genomic DNA using the immunoSEQ Assay, a bias-controlled multiplex PCR. Concerning the study's data processing: The number of nucleated cells in each sample was estimated by amplification of reference gene primers within the assay. Sequence reads were collapsed and filtered to measure the absolute abundance of every unique TCRbeta CDR3 rearrangement. For each sample, productive Simpson clonality was calculated by taking the square root of Simpson's diversity index across productive rearrangements. TCRdb provides this immuneACCESS table in a form limited to in-frame rearrangements. Some clones are lacking; in checked studies, under half of them reflect an unresolved V gene, and why the rest are absent is not known. V, J and clone size derive from that table, while D and trimming were established from the DNA sequence. The table for this sample lists more than 50,000 clones; approximately 91% of them were counted only once. 1.6% of the sample is held by the ten biggest clonotypes.

Study-wide conclusions, independent of this receptor: How much clinical and demographic metadata was included differed by source and by participant, and the metadata was provided uncurated.

Note on this clone: Which antigen it targets is not known. Within one base of it there is no much larger clone, and no base qualities were kept.

Whole blood was collected in K2EDTA tubes by collaborating institutions according to the institutions' own protocols. For TCRbeta analysis, collaborators shipped samples in one of three forms: frozen whole blood, isolated PBMCs, or DNA extracted from either of those sample types. The sequence came from a human donor in a cohort sampled during active COVID-19. The sample consisted of peripheral blood.

The sequenced DNA is TGTGCCAGCATTTTGAATCGCGGCAGTTACGAGCAGTACTTC. Its protein reads: CASILNRGSYEQYF. The chain couples TRBV6-5 to TRBJ2-7, with no confidently assigned D gene. The CDR3 has 14 amino acids, counting the end cysteine and phenylalanine. CDR3 DNA is the only sequence kept; it has 42 bases, read in frame from the first base. V and J lose 7 bases and 4 bases, and a span of 17 bases separates them. Based on the germline V gene, the CDR1 and CDR2 sequences are MNHEY and SVGAGI.